The text below deals with one T cell receptor beta chain. Its antigen is unidentified. V was shortened by 6 bases and J by 5 bases, with 14 bases between the two germline ends. The germline V gene encodes CDR1 SNHLY and CDR2 FYNNEI. This CDR3 contains 13 residues. The method was immunoSEQ multiplex PCR; TCRdb's version includes in-frame clones alone and lacks a portion of them. The table lists around 1.9 million clones, 85% to 95% of them singletons. The data stem from a study of shared clonotypes between healthy human individuals. Overall study findings and caveats: It was the non-shared clonotypes that had lower generation probabilities than clonotypes shared by all four donors. Shared across a few donors were 4% to 5% of the naive CD4 clonotypes. Rarefaction curves obtained for sorted subsets showed sequencing incomplete despite large depth. What naive subsets generally showed was a larger estimated richness than memory subsets showed.

Naive CD8 cells comprised CD45RO-negative, CCR7-positively selected cells, excluding terminally differentiated effector memory CD45RA+ cells. The sample was naive CD8+ T cells from PBMCs. The clonotype originates from a young man in good health. Some clones in this sample may be carry-over from other donors' samples. The J gene is TRBJ2-7, the V gene TRBV2, with D possibly matching TRBD2 (6 bases). Written as DNA, the CDR3 is TGTGCCAGCAGACTAGATCTAGCGAACGAGCAGTACTTC. The encoded protein is CASRLDLANEQYF.